This T cell receptor beta chain came from a study of blood T cell repertoires in COVID-19. Overall study: PBMCs, B-cell-depleted T cells, or T cells provided the cDNA or gDNA that made up the material.

Authors' processing steps: Reference gene primer amplification gave estimated nucleated cell counts. The method was immunoSEQ multiplex PCR; TCRdb's version includes in-frame clones alone and lacks a portion of them. V and J calls and clone size come straight from that table; D and trimming were deduced from the DNA. The table lists about 73,000 clones, approximately 88% of them singletons. Germline V gene sequence: CDR1 LGHNA, CDR2 YNFKEQ. V dropped 2 bases and J dropped 8; count of bases not matched to a gene: 19. This CDR3 spans 19 amino acids. This TCR derives from an elderly man with active or convalescent COVID-19. The chain carries TRBV4-2 and TRBJ1-4; 8 bases line up with TRBD1. Sequences were obtained from peripheral blood. As DNA, the CDR3 is TGTGCCAGCAGCCAACTCCGAGGGACAGGAACAGGGATGCGAGAAAAACTGTTTTTT. It yields the protein CASSQLRGTGTGMREKLFF.